This record covers a single TCR beta chain. Its specificity is unknown. Germline V gene data show CDR1 as WSHSY and CDR2 as SAAADI. The CDR3 consists of 14 residues. The V and J ends lost 7 bases and 4 bases, in that order; junction bases with no gene match: 9. This specimen belongs to a study of T cell responses to AZD1222 COVID-19 vaccine. Profiled with immunoSEQ multiplex PCR; TCRdb holds only in-frame clones, not every one. Of about 170,000 clones listed, roughly 92% are singletons. Whole-study results and caveats: The donor group comprised mostly white British people and more females; the analysis possibly underestimated clonal diversity. Repertoires were collected only later (after the peak T cell response had occurred). Dominant at 160-218 and 743-854, vaccine-associated CD4 TCRs also spanned spike.

The sequence was obtained from an adult in good health. This chain joins TRBV10-2 and TRBJ1-2; 7 nucleotides match TRBD1. The sample was peripheral blood, taken on day 0 of AZD1222 vaccination. Here the CDR3 DNA reads TGCGCCAGCACTCCCGACAGGGAGAGCTATGGCTACACCTTC. Protein product: CASTPDRESYGYTF.